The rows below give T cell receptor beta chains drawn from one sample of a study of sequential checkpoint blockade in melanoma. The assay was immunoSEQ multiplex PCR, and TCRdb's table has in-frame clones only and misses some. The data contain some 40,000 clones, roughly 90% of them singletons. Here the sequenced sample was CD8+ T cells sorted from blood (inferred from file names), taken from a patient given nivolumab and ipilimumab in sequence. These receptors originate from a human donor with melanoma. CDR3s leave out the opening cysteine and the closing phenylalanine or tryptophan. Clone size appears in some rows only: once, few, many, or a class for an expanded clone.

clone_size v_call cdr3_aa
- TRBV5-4 ASSLTSGGSSYNEQF
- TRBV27 ASSYSAGYEQY
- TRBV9 ASSGSSPAGLSTDTQY
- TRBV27 ASSLGWTGRNEQY
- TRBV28 ASRAGQNTGELF
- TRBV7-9 ASSQLPAYEQY
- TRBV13 ASSSFTGTSRDEQY
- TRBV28 ATGQGEAF
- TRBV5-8 ASSLGFGGTTNEKLF
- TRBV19 ASTPNPRQGQETQY
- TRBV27 ASSPQRYLSYEQY
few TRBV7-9 ASSRTVSYEQY
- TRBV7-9 ASSLAGGASNEQF
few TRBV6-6 ASSYGGHEQY
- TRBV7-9 ASSLERQEPYEQY
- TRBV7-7 ASSPDYNPDLETQY
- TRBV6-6 ASSYAGQTNSPLH